This entry lists 21 T cell receptor beta chains sequenced from one sample in a study of cytomegalovirus exposure and HLA in healthy donors (dated 2017 in TCRdb). The method behind the library was the immunoSEQ multiplex PCR assay. For the multiplex PCR, a mixture combining 60 forward primers for TCR Vbeta segments and 13 reverse primers for TCR Jbeta segments was used. The table was pulled from immuneACCESS by TCRdb, which kept in-frame rearrangements only. Such tables lose some clones; where checked, under half of the loss comes from unresolved V genes, and the rest has no known cause. For this sample the table gives approximately 200,000 clones, of which more than 65% were detected only once. Approximately 1.5% of the sample lies in the top ten. Sequenced: PBMCs. These receptor sequences come from a girl between 5 and 17 years old in good health and CMV-seropositive.

A note on this clone: One end of the junction varies from germline; a read error may be responsible. The rearrangement links TRBV27 to TRBJ1-2; D uncertain. The germline V gene encodes CDR1 MNHEY and CDR2 SMNVEV (reference sequence). This CDR3 region has 14 residues. The CDR3 DNA follows: TGTGCCGGCAGTTTTAAGAGGGTGGACTATGGCTACACCTTC. Translation: CAGSFKRVDYGYTF.

CDR3 loop: CAISESQGAYEQYF. In nucleotides, the CDR3 is TGTGCCATCAGTGAGTCACAGGGGGCTTACGAGCAGTACTTC. The V call is TRBV10-3, the J call TRBJ2-7, with 9 bases fitting TRBD1. This CDR3 has 14 amino acids. Germline trimming cut 0 bases from V and 4 bases from J; bases unmatched to any gene: 1. The germline V gene has CDR1 ENHRY and CDR2 SYGVKD.

The chain recombines TRBV7-9 with TRBJ1-2; 7 bases are shared with TRBD1. The CDR3 contains 13 residues. The germline CDR1 and CDR2 sequences are SEHNR and FQNEAQ (reference sequence). With V trimmed by 6 bases and J by 5 bases, 6 bases remained unmatched. CDR3 DNA: TGTGCCAGCAGTTTGGGACAGTCTTATGGCTACACCTTC. Residues: CASSLGQSYGYTF.

This chain connects TRBV20-1 to TRBJ2-3; D gene unclear. Germline CDR1 reads DFQATT; CDR2 reads SNEGSKA (reference sequence). V gave up 6 bases and J gave up 2 bases, with 6 bases separating them. This CDR3 contains 11 residues. The CDR3 sequence: CSARVTDTQYF. In DNA, the CDR3 is TGCAGTGCCCGGGTCACAGATACGCAGTATTTT.

This clone was counted only a few times. This chain connects TRBV4-3 to TRBJ2-3; 13 bases line up with TRBD2. This CDR3 has 16 amino acids. CDR1 is LGHNA and CDR2 is YSLEER in the germline V gene. Trimming took 0 bases from V and 4 from J; bases not matched to a gene: 1. In DNA, the CDR3 is TGCGCCAGCAGCCAAGAACTAGCGGGGGGGGCAGATACGCAGTATTTT. Encoded protein: CASSQELAGGADTQYF.

V gene TRBV2 combines with J gene TRBJ1-4; TRBD1 agrees at 8 bases. Germline trimming cut 4 bases from V and 5 bases from J; bases unmatched to any gene: 3. This CDR3 is built from 14 residues. Germline values: CDR1 SNHLY, CDR2 FYNNEI. The CDR3 region has the DNA TGTGCCAGCAGTGGGAGGACAGGGAATGAAAAACTGTTTTTT. This encodes CASSGRTGNEKLFF.

The gene calls are TRBV6-1 and TRBJ1-2; TRBD1 matches at 7 bases. V dropped 4 bases and J dropped 5; count of bases not matched to a gene: 1. Germline-derived CDR1 and CDR2 are MNHNS and SASEGT. This CDR3 is 12 amino acids long. CDR3 protein: CASSVTGYGYTF. The CDR3 coding sequence is TGTGCCAGCAGTGTGACAGGGTATGGCTACACCTTC.

This sequence joins TRBV6-1 and TRBJ1-4; maybe TRBD1 (6 bases). Between the trimmed V and J ends, which lost 1 base and 8 bases, there was a span of 11 bases. The CDR3 is 14 residues long. Germline V gene lookup returns CDR1 MNHNS and CDR2 SASEGT. CDR3 protein: CASSEEGGGEKLFF. The CDR3 DNA reads as TGTGCCAGCAGTGAAGAAGGGGGGGGAGAAAAACTGTTTTTT.

The rearrangement joins TRBV4-3 to TRBJ2-1, with D perhaps TRBD2 (5 bases). Germline-derived CDR1 and CDR2 are LGHNA and YSLEER. V lost 1 base and J lost 4, with 11 bases in between. The CDR3 has 15 residues. In nucleotides, the CDR3 is TGCGCCAGCAGCCAAGGCTCCGGGATTTACAATGAGCAGTTCTTC. Encoded protein: CASSQGSGIYNEQFF.

The sample holds one count of this clone. The chain couples TRBV9 to TRBJ2-5; 8 nucleotides match TRBD2. The germline V gene encodes CDR1 SGDLS and CDR2 YYNGEE. The CDR3 loop spans 16 amino acids. V lost 0 bases, J lost 2 bases, and 6 bases stayed unmatched. The CDR3 loop is CASSVAHASGQETQYF. CDR3 nucleotide sequence: TGTGCCAGCAGCGTAGCCCACGCTAGCGGGCAAGAGACCCAGTACTTC.

This rearrangement joins TRBV14 to TRBJ1-3; D gene unclear. The CDR3 consists of 17 residues. In germline, CDR1 is SGHDN, CDR2 FVKESK. Trimming pared 4 bases from V and 0 bases from J, leaving 16 bases between. The CDR3 DNA sequence: TGTGCCAGCAGCCTAAAACCCGACACCTTCTCTGGAAACACCATATATTTT. Its translation is CASSLKPDTFSGNTIYF.

The chain employs TRBV5-1 and TRBJ1-3; 9 nucleotides agree with TRBD1. Germline V gene data show CDR1 as SGHRS and CDR2 as YFSETQ. The ends lost 4 bases at V and 1 base at J; junction bases unmatched: 3. The CDR3 is made up of 15 amino acids. CDR3 sequence reads: CASSTGQGSGNTIYF. For the CDR3, the DNA is TGCGCCAGCAGCACCGGACAGGGGTCTGGAAACACCATATATTTT.

The sample holds one count of this clone. The genes are TRBV7-7 and TRBJ2-1, with a possible D match to TRBD1 (6 bases). This CDR3 is 13 amino acids long. V was clipped by 5 bases and J by 6 bases, with 11 bases between them. Per the germline V gene, CDR1 is SSHAT and CDR2 is FNYEAQ (reference sequence). DNA of the CDR3: TGTGCCAGCAGCCGAGGACAGACCAATGAGCAGTTCTTC. Protein: CASSRGQTNEQFF.

The chain is built from TRBV5-1 and TRBJ2-7; 8 bases are a match to TRBD1. CDR1 and CDR2 (germline): SGHRS, YFSETQ. The ends lost 4 bases at V and 5 bases at J; junction bases unmatched: 8. The CDR3 sequence is 14 residues long. CDR3 coding DNA: TGCGCCAGCAGCCCCGCAGGGGGCTACCACGAGCAGTACTTC. Translated, it gives CASSPAGGYHEQYF.

This clone was counted only a few times. J is TRBJ2-1 and V is TRBV29-1, with 8 bases aligning to TRBD2. Per germline, CDR1 SQVTM and CDR2 ANQGSEA. Unmatched junction bases numbered 7, after V lost 6 bases and J lost 3 bases. This CDR3 has 14 amino acids. The CDR3 DNA is TGCAGCGTGGCAGGGCGGGGGGACTACAATGAGCAGTTCTTC. It codes for CSVAGRGDYNEQFF.

The rearrangement joins TRBV21-1 to TRBJ2-1; the table's D call TRBD2 went unverified against the DNA. TRBV21-1 is a known pseudogene. The CDR3 has 15 residues. The CDR3 DNA sequence: TGTGCCAGCCTAAGGGGCGGGGGCCCTTACAATGAGCAGTTCTTC. Encoded protein: CASLRGGGPYNEQFF.

The V gene is TRBV9, the J gene TRBJ2-3; 13 positions agree with TRBD2. This CDR3 comprises 16 residues. V lost 4 bases, J lost 2 bases, and 4 bases stayed unmatched. Germline CDR1 and CDR2: SGDLS and YYNGEE. The CDR3 reads CASSPGLAGTTDTQYF. CDR3 DNA: TGTGCCAGCAGCCCGGGACTAGCGGGGACCACAGATACGCAGTATTTT.

V and J are TRBV11-3 and TRBJ2-1; D not certain. Trimming cost V 5 bases and J 8 bases, with 7 bases left between them. Germline lookup yields CDR1 SGHNT and CDR2 YENEEA. This CDR3 has 11 amino acids. CDR3 loop: CASSQRYEQFF. Here the CDR3 DNA reads TGTGCCAGCAGCCAACGGTATGAGCAGTTCTTC. Filled out from reference TRBV11-3 and TRBJ2-1, the complete variable domain reads EAGVVQSPRYKIIEKKQPVAFWCNPISGHNTLYWYLQNLGQGPELLIRYENEEAVDDSQLPKDRFSAERLKGVDSTLKIQPAELGDSAVYLCASSQRYEQFFGPGTRLTVL.

The genes are TRBV6-1 and TRBJ1-1; D possibly corresponds to TRBD1 (6 bases). Germline-derived CDR1 and CDR2 are MNHNS and SASEGT. V dropped 0 bases and J dropped 1 base, with 6 bases sitting between them. The CDR3 sequence is 14 residues long. The CDR3 region has the DNA TGTGCCAGCAGTGAAGCGACAGGGAACACTGAAGCTTTCTTT. It is translated as CASSEATGNTEAFF.

This clone occurred a few times. A junction end diverges from the germline sequence, so it may reflect a read error. The genes are TRBV30 and TRBJ1-5, with 9 bases fitting TRBD1. Germline CDR1 GTSNPN, CDR2 SVGIG (reference sequence). The CDR3 length is 13 residues. In nucleotides, the CDR3 is TGCCCCAACCGGGACAGGGCCCCTCAGCCCCAGCATTTT. Amino acid sequence: CPNRDRAPQPQHF.

This clone was seen a handful of times. J is TRBJ2-1 and V is TRBV2, with D unresolved. The CDR3 totals 12 residues. Trimming cost V 5 bases and J 10 bases, with 12 bases left between them. Looked up from germline, CDR1 is SNHLY and CDR2 is FYNNEI. This chain's CDR3 is CASSLALGEQFF. The CDR3 DNA reads as TGTGCCAGCAGTCTCGCCCTAGGCGAGCAGTTCTTC.